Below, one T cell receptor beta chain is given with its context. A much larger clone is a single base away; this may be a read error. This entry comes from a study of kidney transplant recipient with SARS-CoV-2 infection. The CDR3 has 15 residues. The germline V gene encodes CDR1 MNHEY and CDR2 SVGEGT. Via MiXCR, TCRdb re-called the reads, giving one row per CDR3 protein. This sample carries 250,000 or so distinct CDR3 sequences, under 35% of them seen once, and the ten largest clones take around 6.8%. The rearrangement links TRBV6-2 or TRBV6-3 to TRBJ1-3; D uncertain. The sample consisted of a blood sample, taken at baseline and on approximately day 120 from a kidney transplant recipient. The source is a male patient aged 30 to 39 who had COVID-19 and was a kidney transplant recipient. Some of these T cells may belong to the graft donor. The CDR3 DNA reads TGTGCCAGCAGTTCTGCGCCTGGATTCGGAAGCACCATATATTTT. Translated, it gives CASSSAPGFGSTIYF.